These 17 T cell receptor beta chains came from one sample sequenced in a study of CD8 T cells in ankylosing spondylitis. Study-wide results and caveats: It appeared that ankylosing spondylitis blood was characterized by a TCR beta motif of eight highly homologous variants.

TCRdb re-derived calls from the 5' RACE reads in MiXCR, one entry per CDR3 protein. The sample contains fewer than 400,000 distinct CDR3 sequences, roughly 8% of which appear only once. Their antigen targets remain unknown. Sequenced: blood, either unsorted or a sorted T cell fraction (not recorded which). The receptors originated from a male donor with ankylosing spondylitis.

The sample holds a few counts of this clonotype. The V call is TRBV7-7, the J call TRBJ2-1, with D possibly matching TRBD2 (5 bases). CDR1 and CDR2 (germline): SSHAT, FNYEAQ (reference sequence). V lost 5 bases, J lost 0 bases, and 14 bases lay in between. The CDR3 is 16 amino acids. CDR3 bases: TGTGCCAGCAGCCCTTTCCCGGGGAGCTCCTACAATGAGCAGTTCTTC. Amino acid sequence: CASSPFPGSSYNEQFF.

The V and J genes are TRBV5-1 and TRBJ2-3, with 7 bases lining up with TRBD1. CDR1 and CDR2 (germline): SGHRS, YFSETQ. The CDR3 runs to 13 residues. The junction had 3 bases not matched to a gene; V was cut back by 7 bases and J by 1 base. CDR3 sequence reads: CASDRDGTDTQYF. For the CDR3, the DNA is TGCGCCAGCGACAGGGACGGCACAGATACGCAGTATTTT.

The chain uses TRBV4-3 and TRBJ2-3; D may be TRBD1 (5 bases). Germline V gene lookup returns CDR1 LGHNA and CDR2 YSLEER. The CDR3 sequence is 16 residues long. The ends were cut back, 0 bases at V and 0 bases at J, with 10 bases in the middle. The CDR3 DNA reads TGCGCCAGCAGCCAAGAACACAGGCCCAGCACAGATACGCAGTATTTT. It translates to CASSQEHRPSTDTQYF.

This clonotype has a count of ten or more. The CDR3 bases are TGTGCCAGCAGTCGTAGCGGGAGGATTTACAATGAGCAGTTCTTC. Translated, it gives CASSRSGRIYNEQFF. The gene calls are TRBV3-1 and TRBJ2-1, with TRBD2 matching 10 bases. The V gene's germline CDR1 is LGHDT and CDR2 YNNKEL (reference sequence). The CDR3 sequence is 15 residues long. V lost 6 bases, J lost 4 bases, and 6 bases stayed unmatched.

This clonotype was seen repeatedly, ten times or more. This chain links TRBV12-3 or TRBV12-4 with TRBJ1-3; no reliable D call. The CDR3 loop spans 11 amino acids. V was shortened by 4 bases and J by 2 bases, with 0 bases between the two germline ends. In DNA form, the CDR3 reads TGTGCCAGCAGTTCTGGAAACACCATATATTTT. Its protein is CASSSGNTIYF.

This clonotype was seen a few times. The chain links TRBV11-2 to TRBJ2-2; D may be TRBD2 (6 bases). The CDR3 extends over 17 amino acids. CDR1 is SGHAT, CDR2 FQNNGV, per germline. The V and J ends lost 5 bases and 1 base respectively, with 17 bases between them. CDR3 in DNA: TGTGCCAGCAGCCCGAGGCCGGTGCGGGAGAACACCGGGGAGCTGTTTTTT. Translated: CASSPRPVRENTGELFF.

The table lists this clonotype with a few counts. The chain links TRBV20-1 to TRBJ2-1, with TRBD2 matching over 8 bases. V gave up 6 bases and J gave up 0 bases; unmatched junction bases: 4. CDR1 DFQATT and CDR2 SNEGSKA come from the germline V gene (reference sequence). This CDR3 is 14 amino acids long. The CDR3 loop is CSAITSGSYNEQFF. In DNA form, the CDR3 reads TGCAGTGCAATTACTAGCGGCTCCTACAATGAGCAGTTCTTC.

With regard to this clonotype: An end of the junction differs from the germline gene, which may be a read error. V usage is TRBV28 and J usage is TRBJ1-1, with a possible D match to TRBD1 (6 bases). Germline lookup yields CDR1 MDHEN and CDR2 SYDVKM. This CDR3 region has 11 residues. Here the CDR3 DNA reads TGTGCCAGCAGTTTCCGAGGGACATCGGTCTTT. The encoded protein is CASSFRGTSVF.

This clonotype was found many times. This chain connects TRBV5-1 to TRBJ2-3; the D is unclear. The CDR3 is 17 residues long. Between the trimmed V and J ends, which lost 0 bases and 4 bases, there was a span of 18 bases. The germline CDR1 and CDR2 sequences are SGHRS and YFSETQ. CDR3 residues: CASSLAVGGNVPDTQYF. The DNA of the CDR3 is TGCGCCAGCAGCTTGGCCGTGGGTGGAAACGTTCCAGATACGCAGTATTTT. The full variable domain, with the rest looked up from reference TRBV5-1 and TRBJ2-3, is KAGVTQTPRYLIKTRGQQVTLSCSPISGHRSVSWYQQTPGQGLQFLFEYFSETQRNKGNFPGRFSGRQFSNSRSEMNVSTLELGDSALYLCASSLAVGGNVPDTQYFGPGTRLTVL.

CDR3 nucleotides: TGTGCCAGCAGTCCCCCTGGACAGGCGCGCGGCTACACCTTC. Translated, it gives CASSPPGQARGYTF. The V gene is TRBV28, the J gene TRBJ1-2; 7 nucleotides match TRBD1. The germline gives CDR1 MDHEN, CDR2 SYDVKM. The length of the CDR3 is 14 residues. J lost 8 bases, V lost 5 bases, and 11 bases had no gene match.

The V gene is TRBV20-1, the J gene TRBJ2-5; 8 bases align to TRBD2. CDR3 length: 18 amino acids. V shed 0 bases and J 4 bases; nucleotides not matched to a gene: 16. Germline CDR1 DFQATT, CDR2 SNEGSKA (reference sequence). CDR3 bases: TGCAGTGCTAGAGATCGGAGAGTAGCGGGATCCTCTCCAGAGACCCAGTACTTC. Translated, it gives CSARDRRVAGSSPETQYF.

This clonotype has a handful of counts. The gene calls are TRBV7-9 and TRBJ1-5; D is unresolved. The germline CDR1 and CDR2 sequences are SEHNR and FQNEAQ (reference sequence). There are 14 residues in the CDR3. The V gene lost 3 bases and the J gene lost 4 bases, with 10 bases spanning the gap. The CDR3 DNA sequence: TGTGCCAGCAGCTTCGGACTACCGAATCAGCCCCAGCATTTT. Its protein is CASSFGLPNQPQHF.

The gene calls are TRBV6-1 and TRBJ2-1; 11 bases align to TRBD1. V dropped 8 bases and J dropped 6; count of bases not matched to a gene: 6. CDR1 and CDR2 (germline): MNHNS, SASEGT. CDR3 length: 14 amino acids. In nucleotides, the CDR3 is TGTGCCAGCGGCGGACAGGGGGCAGGCAATGAGCAGTTCTTC. Protein: CASGGQGAGNEQFF.

The chain joins TRBV5-1 to TRBJ2-2; D perhaps matches TRBD1 (5 bases). V lost 5 bases to trimming and J lost 2 bases, with 13 bases between them. The CDR3 consists of 15 residues. From germline, CDR1 is SGHRS and CDR2 YFSETQ. The CDR3 DNA is TGCGCCAGCAGAGCTGGGGCAGGCAACACCGGGGAGCTGTTTTTT. Protein sequence: CASRAGAGNTGELFF.

In this sample, this clonotype turned up a few times. The genes are TRBV7-9 and TRBJ2-2; 11 positions match TRBD2. The CDR3 contains 16 residues. Germline values: CDR1 SEHNR, CDR2 FQNEAQ (reference sequence). J was trimmed by 0 bases and V by 11 bases; bases with no gene match: 8. For the CDR3, the DNA is TGTGCCGCTGGCCCTAGCGGGAGGACGAACACCGGGGAGCTGTTTTTT. It specifies CAAGPSGRTNTGELFF.

This clonotype was counted between two and nine times. This chain uses TRBV3-1 with TRBJ1-3; D gene unclear. This CDR3 has 15 amino acids. V was cut by 0 bases and J by 0 bases, with 6 bases left in between. CDR1 is LGHDT and CDR2 is YNNKEL in the germline V gene (reference sequence). CDR3 loop: CASSQDLYSGNTIYF. CDR3 sequence (DNA): TGTGCCAGCAGCCAAGATCTTTACTCTGGAAACACCATATATTTT. Based on the CDR3 plus reference TRBV3-1 and TRBJ1-3, the full variable domain is DTAVSQTPKYLVTQMGNDKSIKCEQNLGHDTMYWYKQDSKKFLKIMFSYNNKELIINETVPNRFSPKSPDKAHLNLHINSLELGDSAVYFCASSQDLYSGNTIYFGEGSWLTVV.

The chain uses TRBV20-1 and TRBJ1-6; D is perhaps TRBD1 (6 bases). V lost 6 bases, J lost 0 bases, and 15 bases lay in between. CDR1 is DFQATT and CDR2 is SNEGSKA in the germline V gene (reference sequence). This CDR3 has 16 residues. The CDR3 sequence is CSAKRGANSYNSPLHF. DNA for the CDR3: TGCAGTGCAAAGAGGGGGGCGAACTCCTATAATTCACCCCTCCACTTT.